Presented here are 30 T cell receptor beta chains from one specimen sequenced in a study of blood T cell repertoires in COVID-19. Libraries were prepared by immunoSEQ multiplex PCR; TCRdb keeps only in-frame clonotypes and omits some of them. Of 120,000 or so clones listed, nearly 90% are singletons. The specimen sequenced was peripheral blood. These receptors all stem from a woman older than 75 with acute or convalescent COVID-19.

The CDR3 nucleotides are TGTGCCACCGGAAGCAGGGCTCCGGAGAATGAGCAGTTCTTC. Translation gives CATGSRAPENEQFF. The chain links TRBV24-1 to TRBJ2-1, with a possible D match to TRBD1 (5 bases). Trimming left V 9 bases short and J 7 bases short, with 18 bases between. The CDR3 runs to 14 residues. Per the germline V gene, CDR1 is KGHDR and CDR2 is SFDVKD.

This clone occurred once. The V call is TRBV7-8, the J call TRBJ1-6; 7 bases are shared with TRBD1. CDR3 length equals 16 residues. V was clipped by 2 bases and J by 8 bases; unmatched bases: 9. CDR1 and CDR2 (germline): SGHVS, FQNEAQ. In nucleotides, the CDR3 is TGTGCCAGCAGCTTAACGCCGACAGGGAAGGATTCACCCCTCCACTTT. Amino acid sequence: CASSLTPTGKDSPLHF.

The chain joins TRBV5-1 to TRBJ1-2; D is unclear. The CDR3 consists of 14 residues. CDR1 is SGHRS and CDR2 is YFSETQ in the germline V gene. Deletions cut 0 bases from V and 8 bases from J, with 14 bases between. CDR3 amino acids: CASSLDGGKMGYTF. CDR3 in DNA: TGCGCCAGCAGCTTGGACGGAGGGAAGATGGGCTACACCTTC.

The genes are TRBV5-1 and TRBJ2-3; D may be TRBD1 (6 bases). V was clipped by 0 bases and J by 2 bases, with 16 bases between them. Germline CDR1 and CDR2: SGHRS and YFSETQ. This CDR3 contains 17 residues. Here the CDR3 reads CASSLGIQGGITDTQYF. The CDR3 region has the DNA TGCGCCAGCAGCTTGGGGATACAGGGTGGGATCACAGATACGCAGTATTTT.

This rearrangement joins TRBV10-3 to TRBJ2-1; D possibly corresponds to TRBD1 (5 bases). V gave up 4 bases and J gave up 6 bases, with 16 bases separating them. Germline lookup yields CDR1 ENHRY and CDR2 SYGVKD. The CDR3 is made up of 15 amino acids. The CDR3 coding sequence is TGTGCCATCAGTGTTGCAGGGCCGAAGGGCAATGAGCAGTTCTTC. As protein: CAISVAGPKGNEQFF.

This clone was observed a single time. The chain's CDR3 is CATSRDQGGYGYTF. The DNA for the CDR3 is TGTGCCACCAGCAGAGATCAGGGAGGCTATGGCTACACCTTC. This chain connects TRBV15 to TRBJ1-2; tentatively, D is TRBD1 (5 bases). Germline CDR1 and CDR2: LNHNV and YYDKDF (reference sequence). V lost 0 bases and J lost 4, with 9 bases in between. The length of the CDR3 is 14 residues. Full variable domain (remainder filled in from reference TRBV15 and TRBJ1-2): DAMVIQNPRYQVTQFGKPVTLSCSQTLNHNVMYWYQQKSSQAPKLLFHYYDKDFNNEADTPDNFQSRRPNTSFCFLDIRSPGLGDTAMYLCATSRDQGGYGYTFGSGTRLTVV.

The J gene is TRBJ1-6, the V gene TRBV5-1; D might be TRBD1 (6 bases). Germline assignment: CDR1 SGHRS and CDR2 YFSETQ. Trimming took 0 bases from V and 6 from J, leaving 13 bases between them. The CDR3 spans 16 residues. CDR3 coding DNA: TGCGCCAGCAGCTTGGAGGTCAGGGGTGGTAATTCACCCCTCCACTTT. Its translation: CASSLEVRGGNSPLHF.

The chain employs TRBV5-3 and TRBJ2-5, with 12 bases that match TRBD2. TRBV5-3 has ORF status, its function being uncertain. CDR3 length: 21 amino acids. Unmatched junction bases numbered 16, after V lost 0 bases and J lost 1 base. The CDR3 region is CARSLVAPRYKLAGGQETQYF. As DNA, the CDR3 is TGTGCCAGAAGCTTGGTGGCGCCCCGCTACAAACTAGCGGGAGGCCAAGAGACCCAGTACTTC.

In this sample, this clone turned up once. This rearrangement joins TRBV7-9 to TRBJ2-2, with a weak D call TRBD2 (7 bases). V lost 7 bases and J lost 7, with 16 bases in between. The CDR3 sequence is 14 residues long. Germline V gene lookup returns CDR1 SEHNR and CDR2 FQNEAQ (reference sequence). This chain's CDR3 is CASTQRGGLGELFF. DNA for the CDR3: TGTGCCAGCACCCAAAGGGGGGGCCTCGGGGAGCTGTTTTTT.

The rearrangement uses TRBV6-5 and TRBJ1-5, with a tentative D call TRBD1 (6 bases). V lost 6 bases and J 3 bases, leaving 12 bases between the germline ends. The V gene's germline CDR1 is MNHEY and CDR2 SVGAGI. The CDR3 loop spans 14 amino acids. This CDR3 reads CASSRTGYNQPQHF. The DNA of the CDR3 is TGTGCCAGCAGCCGTACAGGGTACAATCAGCCCCAGCATTTT.

The gene calls are TRBV3-1 (or the pseudogene TRBV3-2) and TRBJ2-7; 7 positions match TRBD1. Germline V gene lookup returns CDR1 LGHDT and CDR2 YNNKEL (reference sequence). V shed 1 base and J 1 base; nucleotides not matched to a gene: 4. CDR3 length: 15 amino acids. As DNA, the CDR3 is TGTGCCAGCAGCCAAGGGTCAGGGGGTTCCTACGAGCAGTACTTC. Translation gives CASSQGSGGSYEQYF.

V gene TRBV28 combines with J gene TRBJ1-5; TRBD1 aligns across 8 bases. CDR1 is MDHEN and CDR2 is SYDVKM in the germline V gene. Unmatched junction bases numbered 5, after V lost 6 bases and J lost 4 bases. The CDR3 totals 14 residues. In DNA, the CDR3 is TGTGCCAGCAGACCAGGGACAGGTAATCAGCCCCAGCATTTT. As protein: CASRPGTGNQPQHF.

V and J are TRBV19 and TRBJ2-3; D possibly corresponds to TRBD2 (5 bases). The germline gives CDR1 LNHDA, CDR2 SQIVND (reference sequence). V lost 3 bases and J 2 bases, leaving 9 bases between the germline ends. The CDR3 totals 14 residues. CDR3 sequence reads: CASSIWGDTDTQYF. The DNA of the CDR3 is TGTGCCAGTAGTATTTGGGGAGACACAGATACGCAGTATTTT.

The chain recombines TRBV2 with TRBJ2-3; 7 bases match TRBD1. CDR3 size: 13 residues. Germline CDR1 and CDR2: SNHLY and FYNNEI. V was pared by 7 bases and J by 4 bases, with 5 bases of the junction left unmatched. CDR3 sequence reads: CASIQGWADTQYF. The CDR3 bases are TGTGCCAGCATACAGGGGTGGGCAGATACGCAGTATTTT.

A few counts support this clone. This chain joins TRBV5-1 and TRBJ2-1; D perhaps matches TRBD2 (5 bases). The CDR3 sequence is 15 residues long. V was pared by 3 bases and J by 3 bases, with 13 bases between. The germline V gene encodes CDR1 SGHRS and CDR2 YFSETQ. The CDR3 coding sequence is TGCGCCAGCAGCTGGAGTGAGCGGCTCTACAATGAGCAGTTCTTC. Protein sequence: CASSWSERLYNEQFF.

The V and J genes are TRBV19 and TRBJ1-1, with D uncertain. The CDR3 contains 14 residues. V lost 7 bases and J lost 1, with 13 bases in between. Germline CDR1 reads LNHDA; CDR2 reads SQIVND (reference sequence). CDR3 protein: CASIPPPGNTEAFF. The CDR3 bases are TGTGCCAGTATCCCCCCCCCGGGGAACACTGAAGCTTTCTTT.

The table lists this clone with a count of one. The chain links TRBV5-6 to TRBJ1-1; TRBD1 aligns across 9 bases. This CDR3 is built from 12 residues. The V and J ends lost 4 bases and 9 bases, in that order; junction bases with no gene match: 4. Germline CDR1 and CDR2: SGHDT and YYEEEE. The CDR3 sequence is CASSPQGAKAFF. In nucleotides, the CDR3 is TGTGCCAGCAGCCCACAGGGGGCGAAAGCTTTCTTT.

This clone has just one count. The rearrangement uses TRBV3-1 (or the pseudogene TRBV3-2) and TRBJ2-7; no definite D call. Germline V lookup: CDR1 LGHDT, CDR2 YNNKEL (reference sequence). Trimming took 4 bases from V and 0 from J, leaving 16 bases between them. This CDR3 spans 16 amino acids. The CDR3 DNA reads as TGTGCCAGCAGCCCCCTTGATGCCATGAGCTCCTACGAGCAGTACTTC. It translates to CASSPLDAMSSYEQYF.

This clone occurred once. The chain links TRBV14 to TRBJ1-2; D possibly corresponds to TRBD1 (5 bases). CDR3 length equals 14 residues. V was shortened by 4 bases and J by 6 bases, with 15 bases between the two germline ends. CDR1 is SGHDN, CDR2 FVKESK, per germline. Here the CDR3 DNA reads TGTGCCAGCAGCCGAAGCGGGACTGAGGATGGCTACACCTTC. Encoded protein: CASSRSGTEDGYTF.

This CDR3 is CASSPGVRYNEQFF. CDR3 bases: TGTGCCAGCAGCCCGGGAGTGCGGTACAATGAGCAGTTCTTC. This chain links TRBV7-6 with TRBJ2-1, with D possibly TRBD2 on 6 matching bases. The CDR3 sequence is 14 residues long. Between the trimmed V and J ends, which lost 5 bases and 4 bases, there was a span of 12 bases. The V gene's germline CDR1 is SGHVS and CDR2 FNYEAQ. The full variable domain, rest sourced from reference TRBV7-6 and TRBJ2-1, is GAGVSQSPRYKVTKRGQDVALRCDPISGHVSLYWYRQALGQGPEFLTYFNYEAQQDKSGLPNDRFSAERPEGSISTLTIQRTEQRDSAMYRCASSPGVRYNEQFFGPGTRLTVL.

V usage is TRBV13 and J usage is TRBJ2-7, with TRBD1 identical over 9 bases. CDR1 and CDR2 from the germline V gene are PRHDT and FYEKMQ (reference sequence). The CDR3 has 15 amino acids. V shed 4 bases, J shed 2 bases, and the junction held 6 bases outside the gene matches. The CDR3 DNA sequence: TGTGCCAGCAGCTCGGACAGGGGTGGCCCCTACGAGCAGTACTTC. Protein: CASSSDRGGPYEQYF. Full variable domain (remainder filled in from reference TRBV13 and TRBJ2-7): AAGVIQSPRHLIKEKRETATLKCYPIPRHDTVYWYQQGPGQDPQFLISFYEKMQSDKGSIPDRFSAQQFSDYHSELNMSSLELGDSALYFCASSSDRGGPYEQYFGPGTRLTVT.

This sequence joins TRBV7-2 and TRBJ2-5, with 12 bases identical to TRBD2. The CDR3 has 14 amino acids. From germline, CDR1 is SGHTA and CDR2 FQGNSA. With V trimmed by 5 bases and J by 4 bases, 2 bases remained unmatched. CDR3 amino acids: CASSPTSGGETQYF. The CDR3 region has the DNA TGTGCCAGCAGCCCGACTAGCGGGGGAGAGACCCAGTACTTC.

The chain is built from TRBV6-1 and TRBJ2-5; weak D call: TRBD2 (6 bases). Germline-derived CDR1 and CDR2 are MNHNS and SASEGT. The ends were cut back, 1 base at V and 1 base at J, with 7 bases in the middle. The CDR3 contains 14 residues. The CDR3 reads CASSEGGVQETQYF. CDR3 sequence (DNA): TGTGCCAGCAGTGAAGGGGGGGTCCAAGAGACCCAGTACTTC.

The J gene is TRBJ1-5, the V gene TRBV4-1, with TRBD1 matching 9 bases. The length of the CDR3 is 16 residues. Germline assignment: CDR1 MGHRA and CDR2 YSYEKL. With V trimmed by 5 bases and J by 4 bases, 9 bases remained unmatched. DNA of the CDR3: TGCGCCAGCAGCTCAGTGGTCGGACAGGGGAATCAGCCCCAGCATTTT. Translation gives CASSSVVGQGNQPQHF.

The DNA of the CDR3 is TGTGCCAGCAGGGCGGGAGGGAACTACGAGCAGTACTTC. Its translation: CASRAGGNYEQYF. The chain employs TRBV6-5 and TRBJ2-7; 9 bases fit TRBD2. Trimming removed 6 bases from V and 3 bases from J; junction bases left unmatched: 3. The CDR3 is made up of 13 amino acids. Germline assignment: CDR1 MNHEY and CDR2 SVGAGI.

The chain carries TRBV3-1 (or the pseudogene TRBV3-2) and TRBJ1-1; the match to TRBD1 covers 7 bases. There are 15 residues in the CDR3. Germline CDR1 is LGHDT and CDR2 is YNNKEL (reference sequence). V lost 0 bases, J lost 2 bases, and 3 bases stayed unmatched. The CDR3 region is CASSQEGQLNTEAFF. CDR3 nucleotides: TGTGCCAGCAGCCAAGAGGGACAGTTAAACACTGAAGCTTTCTTT.

This clone was recorded at least ten times. At the DNA level, this CDR3 is encoded by other sequences in the same sample as well. The genes are TRBV5-1 and TRBJ2-5; 10 bases fit TRBD1. Germline trimming cut 1 base from V and 3 bases from J; bases unmatched to any gene: 3. The CDR3 loop spans 15 amino acids. Germline loops: CDR1 SGHRS, CDR2 YFSETQ. The CDR3 loop is CASSLLGTGEETQYF. DNA of the CDR3: TGCGCCAGCAGCTTGCTGGGGACAGGGGAAGAGACCCAGTACTTC.

The chain combines TRBV5-1 with TRBJ2-7; a weak D match, TRBD2 (6 bases). The germline CDR1 and CDR2 sequences are SGHRS and YFSETQ. This CDR3 is 15 amino acids long. V was trimmed by 1 base and J by 0 bases, leaving 11 bases between them. The DNA of the CDR3 is TGCGCCAGCAGCTTGTATGGGACTGACTCCTACGAGCAGTACTTC. Residues: CASSLYGTDSYEQYF.

The V gene is TRBV28, the J gene TRBJ1-4; maybe TRBD1 (5 bases). The CDR3 consists of 15 residues. Germline V lookup: CDR1 MDHEN, CDR2 SYDVKM. The ends were cut back, 5 bases at V and 0 bases at J, with 10 bases in the middle. The CDR3 coding sequence is TGTGCCAGCAGTCGACAGATCGCAACTAATGAAAAACTGTTTTTT. Encoded protein: CASSRQIATNEKLFF.

CDR3 loop: CASASGGRGPENTGELFF. Here the CDR3 DNA reads TGTGCTAGTGCCTCGGGGGGCAGGGGGCCAGAAAACACCGGGGAGCTGTTTTTT. The chain combines TRBV12-5 with TRBJ2-2; tentatively, D is TRBD1 (8 bases). Between the trimmed V and J ends, which lost 7 bases and 2 bases, there was a span of 23 bases. The CDR3 spans 18 residues. CDR1 and CDR2 (germline): LGHNT, FRNRAP.